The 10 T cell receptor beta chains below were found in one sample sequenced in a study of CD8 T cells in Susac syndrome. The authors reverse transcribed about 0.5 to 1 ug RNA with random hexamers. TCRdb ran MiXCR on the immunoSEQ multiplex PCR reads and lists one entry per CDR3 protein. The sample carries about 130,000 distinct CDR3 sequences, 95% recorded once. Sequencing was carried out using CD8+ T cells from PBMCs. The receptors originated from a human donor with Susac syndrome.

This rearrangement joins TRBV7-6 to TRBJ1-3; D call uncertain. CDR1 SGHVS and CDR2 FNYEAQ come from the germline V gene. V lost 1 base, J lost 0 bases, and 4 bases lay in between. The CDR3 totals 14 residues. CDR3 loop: CASSLVASGNTIYF. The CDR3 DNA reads TGTGCCAGCAGCTTAGTTGCCTCTGGAAACACCATATATTTT. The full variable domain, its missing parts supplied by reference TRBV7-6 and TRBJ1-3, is GAGVSQSPRYKVTKRGQDVALRCDPISGHVSLYWYRQALGQGPEFLTYFNYEAQQDKSGLPNDRFSAERPEGSISTLTIQRTEQRDSAMYRCASSLVASGNTIYFGEGSWLTVV.

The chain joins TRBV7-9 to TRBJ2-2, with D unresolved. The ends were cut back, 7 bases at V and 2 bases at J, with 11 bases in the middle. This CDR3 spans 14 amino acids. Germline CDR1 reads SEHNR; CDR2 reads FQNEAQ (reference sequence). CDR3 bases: TGTGCCAGCAAAATCCCCGGCAACACCGGGGAGCTGTTTTTT. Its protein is CASKIPGNTGELFF.

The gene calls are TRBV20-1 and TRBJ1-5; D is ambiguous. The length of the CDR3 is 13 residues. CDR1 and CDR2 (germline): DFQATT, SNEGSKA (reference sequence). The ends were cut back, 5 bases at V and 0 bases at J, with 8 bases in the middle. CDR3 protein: CSAEDNSNQPQHF. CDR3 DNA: TGCAGTGCTGAGGATAATAGCAATCAGCCCCAGCATTTT.

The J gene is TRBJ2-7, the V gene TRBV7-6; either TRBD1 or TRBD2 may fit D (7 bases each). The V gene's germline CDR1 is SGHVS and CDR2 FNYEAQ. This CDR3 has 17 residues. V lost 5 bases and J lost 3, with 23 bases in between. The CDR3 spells CASSLLEGGDRDYEQYF. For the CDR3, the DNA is TGTGCCAGCAGCCTACTAGAAGGGGGGGACAGAGACTACGAGCAGTACTTC.

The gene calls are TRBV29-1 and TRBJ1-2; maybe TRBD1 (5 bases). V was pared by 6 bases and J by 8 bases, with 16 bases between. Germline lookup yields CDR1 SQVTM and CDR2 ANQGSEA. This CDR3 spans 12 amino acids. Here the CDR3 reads CSVREAAGGYTF. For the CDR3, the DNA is TGCAGCGTCAGGGAGGCTGCTGGAGGCTACACCTTC.

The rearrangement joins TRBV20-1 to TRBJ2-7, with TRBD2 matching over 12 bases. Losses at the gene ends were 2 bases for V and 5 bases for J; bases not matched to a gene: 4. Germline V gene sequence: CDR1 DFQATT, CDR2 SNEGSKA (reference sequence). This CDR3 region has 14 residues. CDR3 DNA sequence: TGCAGTGCTAGAAAAGGGACTAGCGGGCACGAGCAGTACTTC. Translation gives CSARKGTSGHEQYF.

The chain's CDR3 is CASTGREEVDNEQFF. For the CDR3, the DNA is TGTGCCAGCACCGGGAGGGAGGAGGTGGACAATGAGCAGTTCTTC. The chain combines TRBV6-5 with TRBJ2-1; 8 bases fit TRBD2. This CDR3 is built from 15 residues. The germline gives CDR1 MNHEY, CDR2 SVGAGI. V was pared by 7 bases and J by 5 bases, with 10 bases of the junction left unmatched.

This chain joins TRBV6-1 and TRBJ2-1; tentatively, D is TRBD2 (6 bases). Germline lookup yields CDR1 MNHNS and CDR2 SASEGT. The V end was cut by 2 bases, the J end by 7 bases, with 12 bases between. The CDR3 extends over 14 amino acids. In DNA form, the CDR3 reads TGTGCCAGCAGTGAAATTGGCCGGGGGAATGAGCAGTTCTTC. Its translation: CASSEIGRGNEQFF.

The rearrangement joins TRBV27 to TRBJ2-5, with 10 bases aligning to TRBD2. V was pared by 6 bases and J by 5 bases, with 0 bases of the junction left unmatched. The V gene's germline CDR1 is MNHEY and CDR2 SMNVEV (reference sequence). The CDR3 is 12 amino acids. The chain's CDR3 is CASRGLAETQYF. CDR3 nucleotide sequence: TGTGCCAGCAGGGGACTAGCGGAGACCCAGTACTTC.

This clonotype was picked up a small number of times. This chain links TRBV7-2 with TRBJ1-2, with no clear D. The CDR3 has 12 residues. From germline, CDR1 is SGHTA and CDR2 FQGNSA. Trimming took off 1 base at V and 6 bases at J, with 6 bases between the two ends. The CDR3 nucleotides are TGTGCCAGCAGCTTAGGAGGGAATGGCTACACCTTC. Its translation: CASSLGGNGYTF.